The present TCR beta chain was sequenced within a study of shared clonotypes between healthy human individuals. Assay: immunoSEQ multiplex PCR; the TCRdb copy retains only in-frame clones and omits some. The sample carries approximately 1.1 million clones, more than 75% recorded once. A note on this clone: Its antigen is currently unknown.

This CDR3 has 15 residues. The germline CDR1 and CDR2 sequences are SGHNT and YYREEE (reference sequence). Unmatched junction bases numbered 7, after V lost 5 bases and J lost 1 base. Whole-study findings and limits: Exclusively blood specimens were collected; tissue repertoires likely differ. Larger richness was generally estimated for naive than memory subsets. Sequencing depth was expected to influence donor clonotype sharing.

Recent vaccinations or acute infections were absent in the healthy HIV-negative adult donors. Sequencing was done on a sample of memory CD4+ T cells from PBMCs. As for subset: CD45RA-negative fraction. V and J are TRBV5-4 and TRBJ2-7, with TRBD1 matching 9 bases. This TCR came from a man aged 18 to 30 in good health. Some clones in this sample may be carry-over from other donors' samples. CDR3 DNA: TGTGCCAGCAGTTCAGGACAGGGGATGTCCTACGAGCAGTACTTC. Its translation: CASSSGQGMSYEQYF. Variable domain in full (rest from reference TRBV5-4 and TRBJ2-7): ETGVTQSPTHLIKTRGQQVTLRCSSQSGHNTVSWYQQALGQGPQFIFQYYREEENGRGNFPPRFSGLQFPNYSSELNVNALELDDSALYLCASSSGQGMSYEQYFGPGTRLTVT.